This TCR beta chain was identified in a study of beta chain features in type 1 diabetes. As every portion of the isolated RNA was reverse transcribed, the sequencing read expressed TCRB transcripts. This table comes from immunoSEQ multiplex PCR, and its TCRdb copy is limited to in-frame clones, with some not included. The data contain approximately 240,000 clones, approximately 16% of them singletons. CDR1 SNHLY and CDR2 FYNNEI come from the germline V gene. Trimming shortened V by 1 base and J by 2 bases, and 10 bases separated the two germline ends. CDR3 length equals 15 residues. On this clone itself: Its antigen is undetermined.

Overall study results and limits: Patients with Type 1 diabetes showed moderately but significantly shorter TCRB CDR3s in all four CD4+ subsets.

This TCR was recovered from a man aged 30 to 45 with type 1 diabetes. Sequenced input: naive CD4+ T cells from blood. The rearrangement joins TRBV2 to TRBJ2-3; D is uncertain. CDR3: CASSEVRRTTDTQYF. CDR3 nucleotide sequence: TGTGCCAGCAGTGAAGTGCGTCGGACCACAGATACGCAGTATTTT.